This TCR beta chain comes out of a study of identical twins. TCRdb reprocessed the 5' RACE reads with MiXCR, giving one entry per CDR3 protein. The sample has roughly 750,000 distinct CDR3 sequences, 21% seen once. This clonotype was detected many times. The data were also submitted as part of a second study, on T cells expressing NK-cell markers. From that study: Among the eight sequenced donors, seven tested HCMV-seropositive and one tested seronegative. In a few donors, dominant clonotypes made up 28.3-60.1% of CD3+CD56-NKG2C+ cells. Whether expanded NKG2C+ T cell clones recognized HCMV stayed uncertain.

The TCR sequence derives from a young woman in good health. The sample taken for sequencing was PBMCs.

CDR3 residues: CSARDGRAGVENEQFF. The DNA of the CDR3 is TGCAGTGCTAGAGATGGGAGGGCGGGAGTGGAAAATGAGCAGTTCTTC. This chain links TRBV20-1 with TRBJ2-1; 7 nucleotides match TRBD2. This CDR3 spans 16 amino acids. CDR1 and CDR2 (germline): DFQATT, SNEGSKA (reference sequence). V was pared by 0 bases and J by 7 bases, with 12 bases of the junction left unmatched.